This is a list of T cell receptor beta chains from one sample in a study of T cell changes during pregnancy in multiple sclerosis. Using immunoSEQ multiplex PCR, the repertoire was profiled, and TCRdb retains in-frame clones only, with some absent. The sample includes some 94,000 clones, less than 95% of them seen just once. Source: peripheral blood, taken in the first trimester of pregnancy. All receptors come from a female donor in good health, enrolled as a control in a pregnancy study. Both conserved end residues are part of each CDR3. Fields, in order: CDR3 protein, CDR3 DNA, clone size, V gene, D gene, J gene. A D gene is named only where the DNA matches it firmly. Size tells how often a clone was seen (once, few, many) or the class of an expanded clone, and some rows leave it out.

CDR3aa: CASSVGGGVNEQYF
CDR3nt: TGTGCCAGCAGCGTAGGGGGCGGGGTCAACGAGCAGTACTTC
abundance: .
v_gene: TRBV9
d_gene: .
j_gene: TRBJ2-7

CDR3aa: CASSPQSQRGGEETQYF
CDR3nt: TGTGCCAGCTCACCTCAATCCCAGCGCGGGGGGGAAGAGACCCAGTACTTC
abundance: .
v_gene: TRBV18
d_gene: TRBD2
j_gene: TRBJ2-5

CDR3aa: CASSPRTSGGAAQYF
CDR3nt: TGTGCCAGCAGCCCGCGGACTAGCGGGGGGGCAGCGCAGTATTTT
abundance: .
v_gene: TRBV4-2
d_gene: TRBD2
j_gene: TRBJ2-3

CDR3aa: CASTTGTTYHEQFF
CDR3nt: TGTGCCAGCACCACCGGTACCACGTACCATGAGCAGTTCTTC
abundance: .
v_gene: TRBV2
d_gene: .
j_gene: TRBJ2-1

CDR3aa: CASSQIQGANQPQHF
CDR3nt: TGTGCCAGCAGCCAGATCCAGGGGGCAAATCAGCCCCAGCATTTT
abundance: .
v_gene: TRBV4-2
d_gene: TRBD1
j_gene: TRBJ1-5

CDR3aa: CASSLGGSETQYF
CDR3nt: TGTGCCAGCAGTTTGGGAGGGAGCGAGACCCAGTACTTC
abundance: .
v_gene: TRBV27
d_gene: TRBD2
j_gene: TRBJ2-5

CDR3aa: CASTPRDTEAFF
CDR3nt: TGTGCCAGCACCCCCAGGGACACTGAAGCTTTCTTT
abundance: few
v_gene: TRBV7-9
d_gene: .
j_gene: TRBJ1-1

CDR3aa: CASSLATDSGNTIYF
CDR3nt: TGTGCCAGCAGCTTAGCAACAGACTCTGGAAACACCATATATTTT
abundance: .
v_gene: TRBV7-8
d_gene: .
j_gene: TRBJ1-3

CDR3aa: CAISRDSTGQPQHF
CDR3nt: TGTGCCATCAGTAGGGACAGTACCGGTCAGCCCCAGCATTTT
abundance: .
v_gene: TRBV10-3
d_gene: TRBD1
j_gene: TRBJ1-5

CDR3aa: CASSQAEGQAFYGYTF
CDR3nt: TGCGCCAGCAGCCAGGCGGAGGGACAGGCCTTCTATGGCTACACCTTC
abundance: .
v_gene: TRBV4-3
d_gene: TRBD1
j_gene: TRBJ1-2

CDR3aa: CASSSTGTPNTEAFF
CDR3nt: TGTGCCAGCAGCTCCACCGGGACACCGAACACTGAAGCTTTCTTT
abundance: .
v_gene: TRBV7-9
d_gene: .
j_gene: TRBJ1-1

CDR3aa: CASSEVRGGPYEQYF
CDR3nt: TGTGCCAGCAGTGAAGTTCGGGGGGGGCCCTACGAGCAGTACTTC
abundance: .
v_gene: TRBV6-1
d_gene: TRBD2
j_gene: TRBJ2-7

CDR3aa: CASSSRGGLSNQPQHF
CDR3nt: TGTGCCAGCAGCAGTAGGGGAGGGCTGAGCAATCAGCCCCAGCATTTT
abundance: .
v_gene: TRBV21-1
d_gene: .
j_gene: TRBJ1-5

CDR3aa: CASSQVFAGVYEQYF
CDR3nt: TGCGCCAGCAGCCAAGTTTTCGCAGGGGTCTACGAGCAGTACTTC
abundance: .
v_gene: TRBV4-1
d_gene: .
j_gene: TRBJ2-7

CDR3aa: CASSEGLSGNTIYF
CDR3nt: TGTGCCAGCAGTGAAGGGCTCTCTGGAAACACCATATATTTT
abundance: .
v_gene: TRBV6-1
d_gene: .
j_gene: TRBJ1-3

CDR3aa: CASSASGTSEQQYF
CDR3nt: TGTGCCAGCAGCGCCTCCGGAACTAGCGAACAGCAGTACTTC
abundance: once
v_gene: TRBV9
d_gene: TRBD2
j_gene: TRBJ2-7

CDR3aa: CASKMTGKSSYEQYF
CDR3nt: TGTGCCAGTAAAATGACAGGGAAGAGCTCCTACGAGCAGTACTTC
abundance: .
v_gene: TRBV19
d_gene: TRBD1
j_gene: TRBJ2-7

CDR3aa: CASSLGTRENNSPLHF
CDR3nt: TGCGCCAGCAGCTTGGGAACCCGGGAGAACAATTCACCCCTCCACTTT
abundance: .
v_gene: TRBV5-1
d_gene: .
j_gene: TRBJ1-6

CDR3aa: CASSLAGGQGKETQYF
CDR3nt: TGCGCCAGCAGCTTGGCGGGGGGACAGGGTAAAGAGACCCAGTACTTC
abundance: .
v_gene: TRBV5-1
d_gene: TRBD1
j_gene: TRBJ2-5

CDR3aa: CASIRDSRNEQFF
CDR3nt: TGTGCCAGCATCCGGGACAGCCGCAATGAGCAGTTCTTC
abundance: once
v_gene: TRBV2
d_gene: TRBD1
j_gene: TRBJ2-1

CDR3aa: CASSQAGSYNEQFF
CDR3nt: TGTGCCAGCAGCCAGGCGGGGAGCTACAATGAGCAGTTCTTC
abundance: once
v_gene: TRBV14
d_gene: .
j_gene: TRBJ2-1

CDR3aa: CASSSGQATGQPQHF
CDR3nt: TGTGCCAGTAGTTCCGGACAGGCCACGGGGCAGCCCCAGCATTTT
abundance: .
v_gene: TRBV19
d_gene: TRBD1
j_gene: TRBJ1-5

CDR3aa: CASSFGGQYFF
CDR3nt: TGTGCCTCTTCCTTTGGGGGACAGTATTTCTTC
abundance: .
v_gene: TRBV4-2
d_gene: TRBD1
j_gene: TRBJ2-4

CDR3aa: CASSSLDTARGYTF
CDR3nt: TGTGCCAGCAGCTCCTTGGACACGGCGCGGGGCTACACCTTC
abundance: .
v_gene: TRBV7-9
d_gene: .
j_gene: TRBJ1-2

CDR3aa: CASSDDRDTQYF
CDR3nt: TGTGCCAGCAGCGACGACAGAGATACGCAGTATTTT
abundance: .
v_gene: TRBV11-2
d_gene: .
j_gene: TRBJ2-3

CDR3aa: CASSAQPNTEAFF
CDR3nt: TGTGCCAGCAGCGCACAGCCAAACACTGAAGCTTTCTTT
abundance: .
v_gene: TRBV7-2
d_gene: .
j_gene: TRBJ1-1

CDR3aa: CASSLGGTNEKLFF
CDR3nt: TGCGCCAGCAGCCTAGGAGGCACTAATGAAAAACTGTTTTTT
abundance: .
v_gene: TRBV5-1
d_gene: .
j_gene: TRBJ1-4

CDR3aa: CASSPTSTDTQYF
CDR3nt: TGTGCCAGCAGCCCTACTAGCACAGATACGCAGTATTTT
abundance: .
v_gene: TRBV14
d_gene: .
j_gene: TRBJ2-3

CDR3aa: CAISDDRGRMNTEAFF
CDR3nt: TGTGCCATCAGTGATGACAGGGGGCGTATGAACACTGAAGCTTTCTTT
abundance: .
v_gene: TRBV10-3
d_gene: TRBD1
j_gene: TRBJ1-1

CDR3aa: CASRLLGARGPPTNEKLFF
CDR3nt: TGTGCCAGCAGACTACTGGGGGCCCGGGGCCCTCCAACTAATGAAAAACTGTTTTTT
abundance: once
v_gene: TRBV2
d_gene: .
j_gene: TRBJ1-4

CDR3aa: CASKNAGTAYGYTF
CDR3nt: TGTGCCAGCAAGAACGCCGGGACAGCCTATGGCTACACCTTC
abundance: .
v_gene: TRBV6-1
d_gene: TRBD1
j_gene: TRBJ1-2

CDR3aa: CASSQTGVQAEEQFF
CDR3nt: TGCGCCAGCAGCCAGACCGGTGTTCAGGCAGAAGAGCAGTTCTTC
abundance: .
v_gene: TRBV4-3
d_gene: .
j_gene: TRBJ2-1

CDR3aa: CASSLGPAGVPDEQFF
CDR3nt: TGTGCCAGCAGCTTAGGTCCAGCGGGGGTGCCAGATGAGCAGTTCTTC
abundance: .
v_gene: TRBV7-9
d_gene: TRBD2
j_gene: TRBJ2-1

CDR3aa: CASRRTSGYNEQFF
CDR3nt: TGTGCCAGCAGAAGGACTAGCGGATACAATGAGCAGTTCTTC
abundance: .
v_gene: TRBV6-1
d_gene: TRBD2
j_gene: TRBJ2-1

CDR3aa: CASSSTTYEQYF
CDR3nt: TGTGCCAGCAGCTCGACAACCTACGAGCAGTACTTC
abundance: .
v_gene: TRBV13
d_gene: .
j_gene: TRBJ2-7

CDR3aa: CASSINEGWTEAFF
CDR3nt: TGTGCCAGTAGTATCAACGAGGGTTGGACTGAAGCTTTCTTT
abundance: .
v_gene: TRBV19
d_gene: .
j_gene: TRBJ1-1

CDR3aa: CASSASGGRSPLHF
CDR3nt: TGTGCCAGCAGCGCCTCAGGGGGTAGGTCACCCCTCCACTTT
abundance: .
v_gene: TRBV7-6
d_gene: TRBD1
j_gene: TRBJ1-6

CDR3aa: CACQRAYGYTF
CDR3nt: TGTGCCTGCCAAAGAGCCTATGGCTACACCTTC
abundance: .
v_gene: TRBV30
d_gene: .
j_gene: TRBJ1-2

CDR3aa: CASSPGKGAGYTF
CDR3nt: TGTGCCAGCAGCCCAGGCAAGGGAGCGGGCTACACCTTC
abundance: .
v_gene: TRBV7-8
d_gene: .
j_gene: TRBJ1-2

CDR3aa: CASRSTGAAGELFF
CDR3nt: TGTGCCAGCAGATCGACAGGGGCGGCCGGGGAGCTGTTTTTT
abundance: .
v_gene: TRBV2
d_gene: TRBD1
j_gene: TRBJ2-2

CDR3aa: CASSSGQGFIYEQYF
CDR3nt: TGTGCCAGCAGCTCCGGACAGGGGTTCATTTACGAGCAGTACTTC
abundance: .
v_gene: TRBV7-9
d_gene: TRBD1
j_gene: TRBJ2-7

CDR3aa: CASSHKPQGAGGLNTQYF
CDR3nt: TGTGCCAGCAGTCACAAACCTCAGGGGGCGGGGGGGCTGAATACGCAGTATTTT
abundance: .
v_gene: TRBV27
d_gene: .
j_gene: TRBJ2-3

CDR3aa: CASKGLAGSDEQFF
CDR3nt: TGTGCCAGCAAAGGACTAGCGGGGTCGGATGAGCAGTTCTTC
abundance: .
v_gene: TRBV7-9
d_gene: TRBD2
j_gene: TRBJ2-1

CDR3aa: CSVEGADPSTDTQYF
CDR3nt: TGCAGCGTTGAGGGGGCAGACCCTAGCACAGATACGCAGTATTTT
abundance: .
v_gene: TRBV29-1
d_gene: .
j_gene: TRBJ2-3

CDR3aa: CASSWGGDAEAFF
CDR3nt: TGTGCCAGCAGCTGGGGGGGGGACGCTGAAGCTTTCTTT
abundance: .
v_gene: TRBV5-6
d_gene: .
j_gene: TRBJ1-1

CDR3aa: CAWSPWGGASDTQYF
CDR3nt: TGTGCCTGGAGCCCCTGGGGGGGGGCATCAGATACGCAGTATTTT
abundance: .
v_gene: TRBV30
d_gene: .
j_gene: TRBJ2-3

CDR3aa: CASSERSSGLATQYF
CDR3nt: TGTGCCAGCAGTGAAAGGTCCTCAGGGCTTGCGACGCAGTATTTT
abundance: .
v_gene: TRBV2
d_gene: .
j_gene: TRBJ2-3

CDR3aa: CASSPGRNTEAFF
CDR3nt: TGTGCCAGCTCACCAGGCAGGAACACTGAAGCTTTCTTT
abundance: .
v_gene: TRBV18
d_gene: .
j_gene: TRBJ1-1

CDR3aa: CASSLEGGVGETQYF
CDR3nt: TGCGCCAGCAGCTTGGAAGGGGGTGTAGGCGAGACCCAGTACTTC
abundance: .
v_gene: TRBV5-1
d_gene: .
j_gene: TRBJ2-5

CDR3aa: CASLSGGRNTGELFF
CDR3nt: TGTGCCAGCCTTAGCGGGGGAAGAAACACCGGGGAGCTGTTTTTT
abundance: .
v_gene: TRBV7-8
d_gene: TRBD2
j_gene: TRBJ2-2

CDR3aa: CGSGEDRASSGNTIYF
CDR3nt: TGTGGGTCGGGAGAGGACAGGGCCTCCTCTGGAAACACCATATATTTT
abundance: .
v_gene: TRBV13
d_gene: TRBD1
j_gene: TRBJ1-3

CDR3aa: CASSLARLAGPTDTQYF
CDR3nt: TGTGCCAGCAGCTTAGCGCGGCTAGCGGGCCCCACAGATACGCAGTATTTT
abundance: once
v_gene: TRBV7-2
d_gene: TRBD2
j_gene: TRBJ2-3